The 26 T cell receptor beta chains in this list originate from one sample, sequenced in a study of Graves' ophthalmopathy and Graves' hyperthyroidism. Amplified TCR beta CDR3 regions were obtained using RNA transcripts as template. HTBI-primed RT-PCR formed the first round, and a multiplex PCR formed the second. TCRdb fed the multiplex PCR reads into MiXCR, producing one record per CDR3 protein. The sample has about 550,000 distinct CDR3 sequences; approximately 35% are singletons. Material: peripheral blood or thyroid tissue (not recorded which). The receptors were sampled from an adult man with Graves' hyperthyroidism.

This clonotype appeared many times. V gene TRBV9 combines with J gene TRBJ1-1; D gene uncertain. The CDR3 extends over 13 amino acids. V lost 4 bases to trimming and J lost 6 bases, with 13 bases between them. Germline values: CDR1 SGDLS, CDR2 YYNGEE. The CDR3 DNA reads TGTGCCAGCAGCCCATACCGGGGAGCTGAAGCTTTCTTT. Translated, it gives CASSPYRGAEAFF. Full variable domain (remainder filled in from reference TRBV9 and TRBJ1-1): DSGVTQTPKHLITATGQRVTLRCSPRSGDLSVYWYQQSLDQGLQFLIQYYNGEERAKGNILERFSAQQFPDLHSELNLSSLELGDSALYFCASSPYRGAEAFFGQGTRLTVV.

The sample holds many counts of this clonotype. This rearrangement joins TRBV29-1 to TRBJ1-2; 7 bases fit TRBD1. After removal of 6 bases from V and 8 bases from J, the junction contained 6 bases not matched to a gene. This CDR3 is 11 amino acids long. Germline V gene lookup returns CDR1 SQVTM and CDR2 ANQGSEA. The CDR3 DNA is TGCAGCGTGACAGGGACGGGCGGCTACACCTTC. Its protein product is CSVTGTGGYTF.

J is TRBJ2-5 and V is TRBV6-1; no firm D call. This CDR3 is 19 amino acids long. Germline loops: CDR1 MNHNS, CDR2 SASEGT. V dropped 5 bases and J dropped 1 base, with 26 bases sitting between them. In DNA, the CDR3 is TGTGCCAGCAGTTACTCGAGTCTCCGGTATTTGAGTCCCCAAGAGACCCAGTACTTC. It encodes CASSYSSLRYLSPQETQYF.

The gene calls are TRBV25-1 and TRBJ1-1, with D hard to call. Germline V gene data show CDR1 as MGHDK and CDR2 as SYGVNS. V lost 8 bases and J lost 0, with 16 bases in between. The CDR3 sequence is 15 residues long. CDR3: CASVWASHLNTEAFF. The CDR3 nucleotides are TGTGCCAGCGTGTGGGCGAGCCATTTGAACACTGAAGCTTTCTTT.

This clonotype was recorded many times. J is TRBJ1-6 and V is TRBV7-2, with a tentative D call TRBD1 (5 bases). The CDR3 sequence is 17 residues long. Germline CDR1 and CDR2: SGHTA and FQGNSA. Trimming took off 0 bases at V and 6 bases at J, with 15 bases between the two ends. The CDR3 coding sequence is TGTGCCAGCAGCTTAGCTTTCGGGGGTGGTGGTAATTCACCCCTCCACTTT. Amino acid sequence: CASSLAFGGGGNSPLHF. Filled out from reference TRBV7-2 and TRBJ1-6, the complete variable domain reads GAGVSQSPSNKVTEKGKDVELRCDPISGHTALYWYRQSLGQGLEFLIYFQGNSAPDKSGLPSDRFSAERTGGSVSTLTIQRTQQEDSAVYLCASSLAFGGGGNSPLHFGNGTRLTVT.

The V gene is TRBV7-9, the J gene TRBJ1-5; 9 bases are shared with TRBD1. The CDR3 extends over 16 amino acids. J was trimmed by 4 bases and V by 2 bases; bases with no gene match: 6. Germline V CDR1 and CDR2: SEHNR, FQNEAQ (reference sequence). In DNA, the CDR3 is TGTGCCAGCAGCTTAAGGGACAGGGACAGAAATCAGCCCCAGCATTTT. Residues: CASSLRDRDRNQPQHF.

J is TRBJ2-5 and V is TRBV19; TRBD1 matches 7 bases. V lost 5 bases, J lost 9 bases, and 15 bases stayed unmatched. Germline V gives CDR1 LNHDA, CDR2 SQIVND (reference sequence). The CDR3 covers 15 residues. Written as DNA, the CDR3 is TGTGCCAGTAGTTTCGCCGGGACAGCACATCAGCCCCAGTACTTC. Protein: CASSFAGTAHQPQYF.

This sequence joins TRBV9 and TRBJ1-1; D gene unclear. CDR3 length: 14 amino acids. CDR1 and CDR2 from the germline V gene are SGDLS and YYNGEE. The V end lost 4 bases, the J end lost 1 base, and 11 bases lay between the germline ends. CDR3 DNA sequence: TGTGCCAGCAGCACCGCGGGCGCGAACACTGAAGCTTTCTTT. Encoded protein: CASSTAGANTEAFF.

This clonotype appeared a single time. This could be a read error, since a much larger clone is one nucleotide away. The V call is TRBV9, the J call TRBJ2-5; D possibly matches TRBD1 or TRBD2 (5 bases each). The CDR3 sequence is 16 residues long. Germline loops: CDR1 SGDLS, CDR2 YYNGEE. The CDR3 reads CASSVDGGVKQGTQYF. In DNA form, the CDR3 reads TGTGCCAGCAGCGTAGATGGGGGAGTTAAACAAGGGACCCAGTACTTC.

This chain connects TRBV6-5 to TRBJ1-1; TRBD1 matches 7 bases. Germline CDR1 MNHEY, CDR2 SVGAGI. V trimming: 5 bases; J trimming: 7 bases; junction bases outside the gene matches: 16. The CDR3 sequence is 16 residues long. DNA of the CDR3: TGTGCCAGCAGTCCCTACCCTCGGACAGGAGAGATTGAAGCTTTCTTT. Protein sequence: CASSPYPRTGEIEAFF.

The gene calls are TRBV7-2 and TRBJ2-1; D may match TRBD1 or TRBD2 (6 bases each). The J call may be faulty, since TRBJ2-7 better matches the DNA end. This CDR3 region has 16 residues. The V gene's germline CDR1 is SGHTA and CDR2 FQGNSA. The CDR3 region has the DNA TGTGCCAGCAGCCCTACGGATGAGGGGGGACGCAATGAGCAGTACTTC. Amino acids: CASSPTDEGGRNEQYF.

This clonotype was observed at least ten times. This rearrangement joins TRBV10-3 to TRBJ1-5, with D tentatively TRBD1 (5 bases). Germline CDR1 and CDR2: ENHRY and SYGVKD. Trimming shortened V by 2 bases and J by 5 bases, and 10 bases separated the two germline ends. The CDR3 totals 14 residues. The CDR3 is CAISEKGIDQPQHF. CDR3 bases: TGTGCCATCAGTGAGAAGGGGATCGATCAGCCCCAGCATTTT.

The chain uses TRBV7-9 and TRBJ1-4; no reliable D call. The CDR3 sequence is 14 residues long. The V gene's germline CDR1 is SEHNR and CDR2 FQNEAQ (reference sequence). Trimming shortened V by 1 base and J by 3 bases, and 6 bases separated the two germline ends. CDR3 sequence reads: CASSLVAANEKLFF. As DNA, the CDR3 is TGTGCCAGCAGCTTAGTGGCAGCTAATGAAAAACTGTTTTTT.

This clonotype was seen repeatedly, ten times or more. The J gene is TRBJ1-6, the V gene TRBV6-6; 7 nucleotides match TRBD1. With 9 bases clipped from V and 8 bases from J, the junction kept 4 bases outside the gene matches. CDR1 and CDR2 (germline): MNHNY, SVGAGI (reference sequence). CDR3 length equals 12 residues. CDR3 region: CASRDSHSPLHF. The DNA of the CDR3 is TGTGCCAGTCGGGACAGCCATTCACCCCTCCACTTT.

V is TRBV7-9 and J is TRBJ2-7, with D hard to call. The V end was cut by 3 bases, the J end by 0 bases, with 9 bases between. CDR1 SEHNR and CDR2 FQNEAQ come from the germline V gene (reference sequence). CDR3 length: 14 amino acids. Here the CDR3 DNA reads TGTGCCAGCAGCTTCCGAGCCGCCTCCTACGAGCAGTACTTC. As protein: CASSFRAASYEQYF.

This clonotype occurred a few times. A much larger clone sits a single nucleotide away, making a read error possible. Here the CDR3 reads CSASAGEVRGEQYF. The DNA of the CDR3 is TGCAGTGCTAGCGCAGGAGAGGTCCGGGGCGAGCAGTACTTC. The V gene is TRBV20-1, the J gene TRBJ2-7; TRBD2 is a possible D gene (5 bases). Germline values: CDR1 DFQATT, CDR2 SNEGSKA (reference sequence). V lost 3 bases and J 6 bases, leaving 18 bases between the germline ends. The CDR3 is 14 residues long.

This clonotype was observed at least ten times. In DNA form, the CDR3 reads TGTGCCAGTAGTTTCGCCGGGACAGAAAACGAGCAGTACTTC. Protein product: CASSFAGTENEQYF. V is TRBV19 and J is TRBJ2-7; TRBD1 agrees at 7 bases. Per germline, CDR1 LNHDA and CDR2 SQIVND (reference sequence). The CDR3 sequence is 14 residues long. Losses at the gene ends were 5 bases for V and 5 bases for J; bases not matched to a gene: 9.

The table lists this clonotype with many counts. The gene calls are TRBV7-2 and TRBJ2-5; D is unclear. The germline V gene encodes CDR1 SGHTA and CDR2 FQGNSA. This CDR3 contains 13 residues. Trimming took off 3 bases at V and 7 bases at J, with 12 bases between the two ends. The CDR3 bases are TGTGCCAGCAGCTTGGTGCCCCCCGGGACCCAGTACTTC. This gives the protein CASSLVPPGTQYF.

This sequence joins TRBV15 and TRBJ2-7, with 7 bases fitting TRBD1. This CDR3 comprises 14 residues. The J segment lost 4 bases and the V segment lost 0 bases, leaving 3 bases of the junction unmatched. CDR1 LNHNV and CDR2 YYDKDF come from the germline V gene (reference sequence). CDR3 nucleotide sequence: TGTGCCACCAGCAGAGATGGGGGACAGTACGAGCAGTACTTC. It specifies CATSRDGGQYEQYF.

This clonotype has a count of ten or more. The J gene is TRBJ2-2, the V gene TRBV7-9; D possibly corresponds to TRBD2 (6 bases). V lost 0 bases to trimming and J lost 3 bases, with 11 bases between them. The CDR3 covers 16 residues. The V gene's germline CDR1 is SEHNR and CDR2 FQNEAQ (reference sequence). DNA of the CDR3: TGTGCCAGCAGCTTAGCTGGCGGGGTACACACCGGGGAGCTGTTTTTT. Its protein is CASSLAGGVHTGELFF.

In its sample, this clonotype was seen once. This chain connects TRBV29-1 to TRBJ1-1; 9 positions match TRBD1. Germline-derived CDR1 and CDR2 are SQVTM and ANQGSEA. The CDR3 is 13 amino acids. The V gene end was trimmed by 4 bases and the J gene end by 7 bases; junction bases not matched to a gene: 7. CDR3 sequence reads: CSVVGTGFNEAFF. The DNA for the CDR3 is TGCAGCGTTGTGGGGACAGGGTTTAATGAAGCTTTCTTT. Full variable domain (missing parts from reference TRBV29-1 and TRBJ1-1): SAVISQKPSRDICQRGTSLTIQCQVDSQVTMMFWYRQQPGQSLTLIATANQGSEATYESGFVIDKFPISRPNLTFSTLTVSNMSPEDSSIYLCSVVGTGFNEAFFGQGTRLTVV.

This clonotype was seen more than once but under ten times. V gene TRBV6-5 combines with J gene TRBJ2-5, with D perhaps TRBD2 (7 bases). Trimming left V 7 bases short and J 5 bases short, with 20 bases between. The CDR3 runs to 15 residues. The V gene's germline CDR1 is MNHEY and CDR2 SVGAGI. CDR3 amino acids: CASTLTGGAGETQYF. Written as DNA, the CDR3 is TGTGCCAGCACCCTTACTGGGGGGGCCGGGGAGACCCAGTACTTC.

The rearrangement uses TRBV20-1 and TRBJ1-5, with TRBD1 identical over 9 bases. V dropped 1 base and J dropped 6; count of bases not matched to a gene: 7. The CDR3 has 15 amino acids. Germline CDR1 DFQATT, CDR2 SNEGSKA (reference sequence). The CDR3 loop reads CSARVDRGVGQPQHF. The CDR3 DNA sequence: TGCAGTGCTAGAGTGGACAGGGGTGTGGGTCAGCCCCAGCATTTT.

The chain combines TRBV25-1 with TRBJ2-7; TRBD1 might be the D (5 bases). Germline CDR1 MGHDK, CDR2 SYGVNS. This CDR3 contains 15 residues. V was pared by 5 bases and J by 5 bases, with 19 bases between. CDR3 loop: CASSLGGRRENEQYF. DNA of the CDR3: TGTGCCAGCAGTTTAGGCGGTCGCAGGGAAAACGAGCAGTACTTC.

The chain carries TRBV5-6 and TRBJ2-7, with D tentatively TRBD2 (5 bases). The V end was cut by 1 base, the J end by 0 bases, with 11 bases between. There are 15 residues in the CDR3. Germline CDR1 SGHDT, CDR2 YYEEEE. CDR3 protein: CASSLRRTDSYEQYF. The CDR3 DNA is TGTGCCAGCAGCTTGCGGAGGACCGACTCCTACGAGCAGTACTTC.

This clonotype was found many times. The rearrangement uses TRBV6-1 and TRBJ2-7; either TRBD1 or TRBD2 may supply D (5 bases each). This CDR3 comprises 13 residues. The V gene's germline CDR1 is MNHNS and CDR2 SASEGT. The ends were cut back, 6 bases at V and 7 bases at J, with 16 bases in the middle. The CDR3 DNA is TGTGCCAGCAGCCTTACCGGGACGGGGGAGCAGTACTTC. It encodes CASSLTGTGEQYF.